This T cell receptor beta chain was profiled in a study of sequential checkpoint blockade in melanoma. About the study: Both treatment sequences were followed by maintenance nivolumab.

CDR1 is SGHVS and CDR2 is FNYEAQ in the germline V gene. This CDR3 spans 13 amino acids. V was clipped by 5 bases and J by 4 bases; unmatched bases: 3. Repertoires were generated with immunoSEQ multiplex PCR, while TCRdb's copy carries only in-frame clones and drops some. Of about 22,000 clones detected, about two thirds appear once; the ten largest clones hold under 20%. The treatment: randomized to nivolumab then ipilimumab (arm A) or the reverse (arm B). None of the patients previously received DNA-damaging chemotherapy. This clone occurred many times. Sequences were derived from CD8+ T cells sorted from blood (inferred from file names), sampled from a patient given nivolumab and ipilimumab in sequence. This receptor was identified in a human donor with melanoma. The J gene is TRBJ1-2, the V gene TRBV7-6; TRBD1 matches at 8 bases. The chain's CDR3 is CASSRGQGYGYTF. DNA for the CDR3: TGTGCCAGCAGCCGAGGACAGGGCTATGGCTACACCTTC.